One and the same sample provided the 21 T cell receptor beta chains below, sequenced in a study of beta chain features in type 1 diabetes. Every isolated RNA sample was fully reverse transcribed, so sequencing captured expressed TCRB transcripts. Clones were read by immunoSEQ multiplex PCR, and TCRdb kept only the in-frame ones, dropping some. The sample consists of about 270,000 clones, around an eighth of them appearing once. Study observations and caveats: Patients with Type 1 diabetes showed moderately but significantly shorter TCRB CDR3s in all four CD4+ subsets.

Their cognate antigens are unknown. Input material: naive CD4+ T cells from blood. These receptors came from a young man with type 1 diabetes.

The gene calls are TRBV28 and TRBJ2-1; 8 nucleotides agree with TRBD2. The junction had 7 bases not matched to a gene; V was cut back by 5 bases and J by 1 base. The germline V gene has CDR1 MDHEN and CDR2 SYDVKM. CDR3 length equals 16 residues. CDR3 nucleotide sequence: TGTGCCAGCAGTCAACTACTAGCGGAATCCTACAATGAGCAGTTCTTC. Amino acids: CASSQLLAESYNEQFF.

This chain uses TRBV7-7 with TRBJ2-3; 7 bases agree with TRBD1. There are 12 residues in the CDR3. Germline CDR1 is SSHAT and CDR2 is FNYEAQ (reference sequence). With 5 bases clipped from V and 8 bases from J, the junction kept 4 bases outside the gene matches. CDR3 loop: CASSPDRVTQYF. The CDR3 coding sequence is TGTGCCAGCAGCCCCGACAGGGTTACGCAGTATTTT.

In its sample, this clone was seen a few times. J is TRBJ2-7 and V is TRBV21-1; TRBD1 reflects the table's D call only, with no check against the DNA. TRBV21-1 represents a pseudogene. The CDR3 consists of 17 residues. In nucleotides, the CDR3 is TGTGCCAGCAGCAAGGGGGCCGGGACGGGGAGCTCCTACGAGCAGTACTTC. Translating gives CASSKGAGTGSSYEQYF.

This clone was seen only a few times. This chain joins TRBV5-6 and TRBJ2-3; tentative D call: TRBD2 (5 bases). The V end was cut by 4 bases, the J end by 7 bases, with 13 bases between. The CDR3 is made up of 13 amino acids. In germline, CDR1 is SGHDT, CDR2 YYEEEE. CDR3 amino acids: CASSPPTGNTQYF. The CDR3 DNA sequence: TGTGCCAGCAGCCCACCTACGGGAAATACGCAGTATTTT. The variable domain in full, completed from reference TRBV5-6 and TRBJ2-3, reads DAGVTQSPTHLIKTRGQQVTLRCSPKSGHDTVSWYQQALGQGPQFIFQYYEEEERQRGNFPDRFSGHQFPNYSSELNVNALLLGDSALYLCASSPPTGNTQYFGPGTRLTVL.

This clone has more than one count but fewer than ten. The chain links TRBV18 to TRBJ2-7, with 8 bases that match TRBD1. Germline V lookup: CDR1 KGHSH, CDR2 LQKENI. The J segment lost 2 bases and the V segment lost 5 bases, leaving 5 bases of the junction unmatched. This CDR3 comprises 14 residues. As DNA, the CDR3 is TGTGCCAGCTCAACAGACAGGGGCCCCTACGAGCAGTACTTC. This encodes CASSTDRGPYEQYF. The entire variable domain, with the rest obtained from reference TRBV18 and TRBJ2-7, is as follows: NAGVMQNPRHLVRRRGQEARLRCSPMKGHSHVYWYRQLPEEGLKFMVYLQKENIIDESGMPKERFSAEFPKEGPSILRIQQVVRGDSAAYFCASSTDRGPYEQYFGPGTRLTVT.

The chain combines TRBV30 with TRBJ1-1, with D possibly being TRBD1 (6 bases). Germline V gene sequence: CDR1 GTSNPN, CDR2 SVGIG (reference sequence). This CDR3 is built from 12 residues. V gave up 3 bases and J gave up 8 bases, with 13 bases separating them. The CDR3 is CAWSATGTEAFF. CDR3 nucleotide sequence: TGTGCCTGGAGCGCAACCGGGACAGAAGCTTTCTTT.

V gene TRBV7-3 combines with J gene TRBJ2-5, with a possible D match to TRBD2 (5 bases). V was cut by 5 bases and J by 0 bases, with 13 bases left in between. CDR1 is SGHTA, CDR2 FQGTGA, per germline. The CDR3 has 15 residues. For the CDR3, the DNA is TGTGCCAGCAGCCCAACGGGGAGTTACCAAGAGACCCAGTACTTC. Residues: CASSPTGSYQETQYF. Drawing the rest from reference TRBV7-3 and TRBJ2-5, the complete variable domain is GAGVSQTPSNKVTEKGKYVELRCDPISGHTALYWYRQSLGQGPEFLIYFQGTGAADDSGLPNDRFFAVRPEGSVSTLKIQRTERGDSAVYLCASSPTGSYQETQYFGPGTRLLVL.

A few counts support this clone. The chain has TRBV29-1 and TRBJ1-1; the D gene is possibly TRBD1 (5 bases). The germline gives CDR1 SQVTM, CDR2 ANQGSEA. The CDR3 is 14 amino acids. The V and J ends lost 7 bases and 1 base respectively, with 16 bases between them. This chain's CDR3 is CSGTWARANTEAFF. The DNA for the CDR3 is TGCAGCGGGACCTGGGCCAGGGCGAACACTGAAGCTTTCTTT. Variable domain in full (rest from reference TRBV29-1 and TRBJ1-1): SAVISQKPSRDICQRGTSLTIQCQVDSQVTMMFWYRQQPGQSLTLIATANQGSEATYESGFVIDKFPISRPNLTFSTLTVSNMSPEDSSIYLCSGTWARANTEAFFGQGTRLTVV.

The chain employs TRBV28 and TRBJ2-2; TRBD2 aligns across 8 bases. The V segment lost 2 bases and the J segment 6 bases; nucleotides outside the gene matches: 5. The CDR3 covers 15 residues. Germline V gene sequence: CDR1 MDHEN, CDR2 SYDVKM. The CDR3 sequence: CASSLLGLAAGELFF. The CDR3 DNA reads TGTGCCAGCAGTTTACTTGGACTAGCTGCCGGGGAGCTGTTTTTT. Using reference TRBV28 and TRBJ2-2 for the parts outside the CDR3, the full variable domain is DVKVTQSSRYLVKRTGEKVFLECVQDMDHENMFWYRQDPGLGLRLIYFSYDVKMKEKGDIPEGYSVSREKKERFSLILESASTNQTSMYLCASSLLGLAAGELFFGEGSRLTVL.

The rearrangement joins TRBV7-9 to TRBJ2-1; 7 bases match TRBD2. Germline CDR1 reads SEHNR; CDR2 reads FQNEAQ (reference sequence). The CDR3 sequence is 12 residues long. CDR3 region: CVGGTGVHEQFF. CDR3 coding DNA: TGTGTCGGGGGGACGGGAGTCCATGAGCAGTTCTTC. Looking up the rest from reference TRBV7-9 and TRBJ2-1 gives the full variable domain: DTGVSQNPRHKITKRGQNVTFRCDPISEHNRLYWYRQTLGQGPEFLTYFQNEAQLEKSRLLSDRFSAERPKGSFSTLEIQRTEQGDSAMYLCVGGTGVHEQFFGPGTRLTVL.

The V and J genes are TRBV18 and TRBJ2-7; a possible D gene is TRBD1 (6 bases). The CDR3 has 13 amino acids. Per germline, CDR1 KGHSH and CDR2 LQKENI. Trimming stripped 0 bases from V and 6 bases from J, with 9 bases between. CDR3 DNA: TGTGCCAGCTCACCACCGGGCAGGGGCGAGCAGTACTTC. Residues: CASSPPGRGEQYF.

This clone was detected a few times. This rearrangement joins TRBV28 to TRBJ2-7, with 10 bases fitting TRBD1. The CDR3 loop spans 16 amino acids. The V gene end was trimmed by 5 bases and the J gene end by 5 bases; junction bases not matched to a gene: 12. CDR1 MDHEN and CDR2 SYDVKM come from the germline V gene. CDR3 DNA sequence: TGTGCCAGCAGTAATGTAGGGACAGGGGTCGCAGACGAGCAGTACTTC. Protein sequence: CASSNVGTGVADEQYF.

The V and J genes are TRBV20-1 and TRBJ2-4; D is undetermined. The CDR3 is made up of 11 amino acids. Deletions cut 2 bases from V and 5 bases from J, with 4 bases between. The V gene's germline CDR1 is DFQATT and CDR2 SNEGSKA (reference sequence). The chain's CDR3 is CSARPENIQYF. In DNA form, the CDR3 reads TGCAGTGCTAGACCGGAAAACATTCAGTACTTC.

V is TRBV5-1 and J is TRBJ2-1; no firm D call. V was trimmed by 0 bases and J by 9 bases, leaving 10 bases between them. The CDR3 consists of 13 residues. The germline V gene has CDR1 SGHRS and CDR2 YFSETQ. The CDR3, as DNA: TGCGCCAGCAGCTTGGCCTCTAAGCCTGAGCAGTTCTTC. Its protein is CASSLASKPEQFF.

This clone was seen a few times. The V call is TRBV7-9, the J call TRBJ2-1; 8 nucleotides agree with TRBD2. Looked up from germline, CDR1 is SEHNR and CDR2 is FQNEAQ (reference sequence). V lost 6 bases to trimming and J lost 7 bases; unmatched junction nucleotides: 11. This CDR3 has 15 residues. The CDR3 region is CASSRYGRAGNEQFF. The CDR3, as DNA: TGTGCCAGCAGTAGATACGGGAGGGCCGGGAATGAGCAGTTCTTC.

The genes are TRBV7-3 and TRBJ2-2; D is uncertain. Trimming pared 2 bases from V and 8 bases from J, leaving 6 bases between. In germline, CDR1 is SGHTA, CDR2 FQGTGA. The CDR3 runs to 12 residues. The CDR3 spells CASSLSRGELFF. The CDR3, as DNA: TGTGCCAGCAGCTTATCCAGGGGGGAGCTGTTTTTT.

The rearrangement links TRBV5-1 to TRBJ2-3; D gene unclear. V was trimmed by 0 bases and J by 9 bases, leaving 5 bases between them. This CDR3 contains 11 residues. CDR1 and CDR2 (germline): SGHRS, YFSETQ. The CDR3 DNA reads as TGCGCCAGCAGCTTGGACGAGACGCAGTATTTT. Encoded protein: CASSLDETQYF.

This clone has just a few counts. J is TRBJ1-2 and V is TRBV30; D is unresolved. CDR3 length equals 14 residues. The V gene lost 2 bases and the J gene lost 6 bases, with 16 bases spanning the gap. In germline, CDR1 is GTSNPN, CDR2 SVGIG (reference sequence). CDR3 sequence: CAWSSTLGGNGYTF. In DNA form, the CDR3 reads TGTGCCTGGAGTTCGACACTTGGAGGTAATGGCTACACCTTC.

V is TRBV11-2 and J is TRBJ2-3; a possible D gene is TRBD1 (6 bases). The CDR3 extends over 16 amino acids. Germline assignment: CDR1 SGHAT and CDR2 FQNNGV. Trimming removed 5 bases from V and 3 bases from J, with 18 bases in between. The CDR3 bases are TGTGCCAGCAGCAAACCTAGGGGGACCGGGACAGATACGCAGTATTTT. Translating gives CASSKPRGTGTDTQYF. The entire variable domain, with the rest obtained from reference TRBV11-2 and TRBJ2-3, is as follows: EAGVAQSPRYKIIEKRQSVAFWCNPISGHATLYWYQQILGQGPKLLIQFQNNGVVDDSQLPKDRFSAERLKGVDSTLKIQPAKLEDSAVYLCASSKPRGTGTDTQYFGPGTRLTVL.

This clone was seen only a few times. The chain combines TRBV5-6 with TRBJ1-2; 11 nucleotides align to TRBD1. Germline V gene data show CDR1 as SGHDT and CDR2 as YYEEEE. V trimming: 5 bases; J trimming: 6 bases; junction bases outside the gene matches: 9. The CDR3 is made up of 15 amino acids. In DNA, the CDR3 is TGTGCCAGCAGATCCGCCGGGACAGGGGGTGATGGCTACACCTTC. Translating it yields CASRSAGTGGDGYTF.

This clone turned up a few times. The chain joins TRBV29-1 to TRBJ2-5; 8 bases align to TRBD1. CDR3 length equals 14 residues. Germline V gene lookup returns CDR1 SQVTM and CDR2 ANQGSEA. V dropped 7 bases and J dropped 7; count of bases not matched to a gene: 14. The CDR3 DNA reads TGCAGCGGCTATTCGGACAGGGCCCAGGGGACCCAGTACTTC. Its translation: CSGYSDRAQGTQYF. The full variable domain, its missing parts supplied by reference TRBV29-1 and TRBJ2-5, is SAVISQKPSRDICQRGTSLTIQCQVDSQVTMMFWYRQQPGQSLTLIATANQGSEATYESGFVIDKFPISRPNLTFSTLTVSNMSPEDSSIYLCSGYSDRAQGTQYFGPGTRLLVL.